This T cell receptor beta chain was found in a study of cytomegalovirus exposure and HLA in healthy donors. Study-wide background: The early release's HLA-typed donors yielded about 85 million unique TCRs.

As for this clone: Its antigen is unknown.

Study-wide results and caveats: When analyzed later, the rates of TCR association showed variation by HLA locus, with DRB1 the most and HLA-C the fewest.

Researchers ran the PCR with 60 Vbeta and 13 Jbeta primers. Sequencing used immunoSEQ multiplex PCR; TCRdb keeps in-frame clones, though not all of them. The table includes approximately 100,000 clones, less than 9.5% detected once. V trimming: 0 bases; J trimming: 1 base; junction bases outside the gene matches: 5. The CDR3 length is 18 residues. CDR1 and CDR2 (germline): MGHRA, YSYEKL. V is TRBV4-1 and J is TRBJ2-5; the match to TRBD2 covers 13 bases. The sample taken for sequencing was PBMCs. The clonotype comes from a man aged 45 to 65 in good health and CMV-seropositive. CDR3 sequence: CASSQDQGLAGAQETQYF. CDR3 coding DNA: TGCGCCAGCAGCCAAGATCAAGGACTAGCGGGAGCCCAAGAGACCCAGTACTTC.